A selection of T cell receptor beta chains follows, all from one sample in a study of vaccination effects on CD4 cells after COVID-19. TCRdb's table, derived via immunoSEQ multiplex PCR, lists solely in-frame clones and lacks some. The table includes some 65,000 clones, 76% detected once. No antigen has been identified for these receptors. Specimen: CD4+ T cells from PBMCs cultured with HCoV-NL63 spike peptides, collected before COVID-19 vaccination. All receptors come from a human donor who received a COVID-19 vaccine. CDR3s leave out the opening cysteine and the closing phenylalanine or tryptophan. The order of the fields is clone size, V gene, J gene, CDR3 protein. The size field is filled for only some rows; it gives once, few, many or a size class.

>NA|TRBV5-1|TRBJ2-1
ASSYGHSYNEQF
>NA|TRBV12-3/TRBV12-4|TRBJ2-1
ASSKTGGNEQF
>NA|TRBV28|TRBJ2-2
ASSGSTGELF
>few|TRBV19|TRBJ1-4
ASSIWAPGGEKLF
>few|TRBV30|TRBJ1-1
AWSVAWGAEAF
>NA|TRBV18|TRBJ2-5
ASSPGLAIGEETQY
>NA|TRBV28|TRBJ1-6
ASVSTRVTPLH
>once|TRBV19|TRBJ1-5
ASSIDLRGPGNQPQH
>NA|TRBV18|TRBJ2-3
ASSATSGGIDTQY
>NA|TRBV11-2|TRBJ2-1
ASSRRGDSYNEQF
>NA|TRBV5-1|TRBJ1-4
ASSPQGAGDEKLF
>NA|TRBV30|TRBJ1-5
AWSPSWEQPQH
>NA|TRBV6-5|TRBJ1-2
ASSYSRTVVGYT
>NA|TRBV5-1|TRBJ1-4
ASSSGTGQFNEKLF
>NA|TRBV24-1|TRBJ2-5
ATSARATTETQY
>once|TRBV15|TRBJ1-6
ATSSWTLNSPLH
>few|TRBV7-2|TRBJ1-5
ASSPQGNQPQH
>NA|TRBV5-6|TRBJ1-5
ASSFGGGEVPQH
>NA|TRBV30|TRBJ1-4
AWSVGPTEEKLF
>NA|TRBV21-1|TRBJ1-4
ASSKAAREKLF
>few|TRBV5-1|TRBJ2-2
ASSPRQGGTGELF